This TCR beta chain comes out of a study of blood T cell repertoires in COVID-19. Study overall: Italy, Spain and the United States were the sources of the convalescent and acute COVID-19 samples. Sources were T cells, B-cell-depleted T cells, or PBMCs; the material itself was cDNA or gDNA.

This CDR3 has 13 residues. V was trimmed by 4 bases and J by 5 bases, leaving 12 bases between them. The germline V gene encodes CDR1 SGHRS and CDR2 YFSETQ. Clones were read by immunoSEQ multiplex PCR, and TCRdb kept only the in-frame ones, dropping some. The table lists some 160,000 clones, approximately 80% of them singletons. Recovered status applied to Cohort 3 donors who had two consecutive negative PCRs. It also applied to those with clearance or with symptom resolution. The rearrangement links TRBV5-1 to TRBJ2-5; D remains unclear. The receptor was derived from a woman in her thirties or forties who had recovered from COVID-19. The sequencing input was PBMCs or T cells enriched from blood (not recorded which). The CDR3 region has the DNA TGCGCCAGCAGCCCCGGATCCGGGGAGACCCAGTACTTC. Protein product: CASSPGSGETQYF.